The subject of this entry is one T cell receptor beta chain. Its antigen is undetermined. In the study's own analysis: About 5.8x10^4 patient and roughly 9.6x10^4 healthy donor TCRbeta sequences came from Tregs. Sequenced by immunoSEQ multiplex PCR; TCRdb stores in-frame clones only, minus some. The DNA was the basis for D and trimming; V, J and clone size are from that table. The repertoire has about 26,000 clones, roughly 90% of them found once; the top ten carry approximately 1.1%. This entry comes from a study of B cell selection in AIRE deficiency. Regulatory T cells were sorted as CD4+CD25hiCD127low/negative. In germline, CDR1 is SGHDT, CDR2 YYEEEE. The CDR3 contains 12 residues. V was cut by 2 bases and J by 2 bases, with 3 bases left in between. Overall study findings and caveats: Healthy Tconv contained over 35% of shared healthy Treg sequences; only TCRbeta sequenced. Of 3,000 to 4,500 shared Treg TCRbeta sequences, over 25% were healthy-only, approximately 10% patient-only. Shared Treg sequences had shorter CDR3s, biased toward rearrangements with few non-templated insertions.

The genes are TRBV5-6 and TRBJ2-3; no definite D call. Sequencing was carried out using CD4+CD25+ Tregs sorted from PBMCs. The source is a human donor in good health. CDR3 coding DNA: TGTGCCAGCAGCTTCAACACAGATACGCAGTATTTT. Protein sequence: CASSFNTDTQYF.